This record concerns one T cell receptor (beta chain) sequence. These data come from a study of blood T cell repertoires in COVID-19. Study-level background: Nucleic acid was either cDNA or gDNA, and it came from T cells, B-cell-depleted T cells, or PBMCs.

CDR3 length equals 16 residues. Trimming cost V 3 bases and J 8 bases; bases outside gene matches: 11. From germline, CDR1 is MDHEN and CDR2 SYDVKM. As processed by the authors: Nucleated cell number was recorded as an estimate derived from reference gene primer amplification. Produced via immunoSEQ multiplex PCR; TCRdb's table is partial and in-frame only. V, J and clone size are those of that table, while D and trimming were read from the DNA. The data contain 19,000 or so clones, over 65% of them seen just once; the ten biggest clones take up around 5.6%. The sequenced sample was peripheral blood. This receptor was taken from a human donor in a cohort sampled during active COVID-19. This chain links TRBV28 with TRBJ2-4, with TRBD1 identical over 9 bases. The CDR3: CASSFISGQGYYIQYF. The CDR3 DNA is TGTGCCAGCAGTTTCATCTCGGGACAGGGTTATTACATTCAGTACTTC.